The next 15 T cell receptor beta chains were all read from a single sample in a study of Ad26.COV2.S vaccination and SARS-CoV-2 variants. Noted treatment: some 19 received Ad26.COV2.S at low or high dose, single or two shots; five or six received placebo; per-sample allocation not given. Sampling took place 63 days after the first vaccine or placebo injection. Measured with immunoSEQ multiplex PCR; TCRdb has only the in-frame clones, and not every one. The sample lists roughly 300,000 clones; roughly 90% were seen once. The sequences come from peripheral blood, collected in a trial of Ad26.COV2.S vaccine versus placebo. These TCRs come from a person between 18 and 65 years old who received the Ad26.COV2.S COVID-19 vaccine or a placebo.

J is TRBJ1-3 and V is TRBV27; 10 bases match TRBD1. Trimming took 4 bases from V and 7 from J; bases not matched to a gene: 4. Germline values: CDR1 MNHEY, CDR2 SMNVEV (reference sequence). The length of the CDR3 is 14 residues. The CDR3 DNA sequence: TGTGCCAGCAGTTCGGGACAGGGGATCAACACCATATATTTT. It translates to CASSSGQGINTIYF.

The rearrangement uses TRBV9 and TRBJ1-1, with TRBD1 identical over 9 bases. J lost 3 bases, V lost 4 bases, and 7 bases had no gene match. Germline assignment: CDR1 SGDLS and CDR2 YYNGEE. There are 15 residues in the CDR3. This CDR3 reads CASSPGTGRDTEAFF. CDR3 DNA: TGTGCCAGCAGCCCAGGGACAGGGCGAGACACTGAAGCTTTCTTT.

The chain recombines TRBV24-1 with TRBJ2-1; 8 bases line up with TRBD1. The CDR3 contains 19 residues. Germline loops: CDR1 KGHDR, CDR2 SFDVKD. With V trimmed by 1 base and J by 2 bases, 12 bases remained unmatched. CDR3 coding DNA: TGTGCCACCAGTGATTTCGGACAGGGCCAGGGGATGGCCTACAATGAGCAGTTCTTC. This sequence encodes CATSDFGQGQGMAYNEQFF.

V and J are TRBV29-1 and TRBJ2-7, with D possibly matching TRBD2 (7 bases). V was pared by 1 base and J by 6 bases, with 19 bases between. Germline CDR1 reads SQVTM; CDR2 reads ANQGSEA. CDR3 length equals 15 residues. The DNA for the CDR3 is TGCAGCGTTGAAGCTAGCATCGGGGGGCCTCCCGAGCAGTACTTC. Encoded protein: CSVEASIGGPPEQYF.

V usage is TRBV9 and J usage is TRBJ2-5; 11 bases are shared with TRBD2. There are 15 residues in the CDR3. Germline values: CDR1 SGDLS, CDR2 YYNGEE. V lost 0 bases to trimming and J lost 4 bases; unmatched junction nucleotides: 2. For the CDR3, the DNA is TGTGCCAGCAGCGTAGGAACTAGCGGGAGAGAGACCCAGTACTTC. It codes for CASSVGTSGRETQYF.

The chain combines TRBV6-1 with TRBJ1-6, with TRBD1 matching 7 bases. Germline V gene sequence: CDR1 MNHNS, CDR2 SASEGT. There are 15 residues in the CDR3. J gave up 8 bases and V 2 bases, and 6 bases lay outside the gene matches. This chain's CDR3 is CASSELTGTYSPLHF. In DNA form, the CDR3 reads TGTGCCAGCAGTGAACTGACAGGGACGTATTCACCCCTCCACTTT.

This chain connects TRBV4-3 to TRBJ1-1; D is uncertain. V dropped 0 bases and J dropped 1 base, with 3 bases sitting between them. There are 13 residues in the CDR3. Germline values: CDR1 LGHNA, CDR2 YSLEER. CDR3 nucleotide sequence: TGCGCCAGCAGCCAAGAGCCGAACACTGAAGCTTTCTTT. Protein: CASSQEPNTEAFF.

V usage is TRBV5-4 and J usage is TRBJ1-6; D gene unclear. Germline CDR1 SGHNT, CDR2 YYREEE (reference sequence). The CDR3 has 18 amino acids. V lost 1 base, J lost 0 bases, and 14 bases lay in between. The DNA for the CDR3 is TGTGCCAGCAGCTTGTCGGTAACAGTGCACTCCTATAATTCACCCCTCCACTTT. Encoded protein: CASSLSVTVHSYNSPLHF.

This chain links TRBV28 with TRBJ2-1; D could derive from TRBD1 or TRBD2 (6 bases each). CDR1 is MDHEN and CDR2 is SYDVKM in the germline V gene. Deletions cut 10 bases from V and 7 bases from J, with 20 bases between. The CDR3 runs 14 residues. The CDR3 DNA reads TGTGCCACCACTGACGGGGGCTCGGGGAATGAGCAGTTCTTC. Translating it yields CATTDGGSGNEQFF.

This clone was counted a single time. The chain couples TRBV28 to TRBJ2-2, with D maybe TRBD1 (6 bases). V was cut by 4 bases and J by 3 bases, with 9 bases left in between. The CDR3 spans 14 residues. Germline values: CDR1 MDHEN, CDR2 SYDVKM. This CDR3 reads CASSSGQYTGELFF. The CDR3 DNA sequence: TGTGCCAGCAGTTCCGGACAGTACACCGGGGAGCTGTTTTTT.

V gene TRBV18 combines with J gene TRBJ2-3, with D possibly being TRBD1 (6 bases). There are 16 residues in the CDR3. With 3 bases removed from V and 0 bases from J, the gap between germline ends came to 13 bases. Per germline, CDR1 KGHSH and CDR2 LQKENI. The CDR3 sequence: CASSPLTRGSTDTQYF. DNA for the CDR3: TGTGCCAGCTCACCTCTAACGAGGGGGAGCACAGATACGCAGTATTTT. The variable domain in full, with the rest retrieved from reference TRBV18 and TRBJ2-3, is NAGVMQNPRHLVRRRGQEARLRCSPMKGHSHVYWYRQLPEEGLKFMVYLQKENIIDESGMPKERFSAEFPKEGPSILRIQQVVRGDSAAYFCASSPLTRGSTDTQYFGPGTRLTVL.

The chain's CDR3 is CASGTLGTRGNHEQYF. The CDR3 nucleotides are TGTGCCAGCGGTACGTTAGGGACTAGAGGCAACCACGAGCAGTACTTC. The chain recombines TRBV28 with TRBJ2-7, with 8 bases matching TRBD2. Germline CDR1 and CDR2: MDHEN and SYDVKM. The CDR3 is made up of 16 amino acids. Trimming at V came to 8 bases and at J to 5 bases, leaving 17 bases not matched to a gene.

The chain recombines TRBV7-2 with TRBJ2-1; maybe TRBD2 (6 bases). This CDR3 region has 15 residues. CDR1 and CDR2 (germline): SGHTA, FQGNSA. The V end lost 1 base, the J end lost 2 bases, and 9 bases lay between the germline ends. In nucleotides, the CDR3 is TGTGCCAGCAGCTTAGAAGCTAGCGCCTACAATGAGCAGTTCTTC. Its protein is CASSLEASAYNEQFF.

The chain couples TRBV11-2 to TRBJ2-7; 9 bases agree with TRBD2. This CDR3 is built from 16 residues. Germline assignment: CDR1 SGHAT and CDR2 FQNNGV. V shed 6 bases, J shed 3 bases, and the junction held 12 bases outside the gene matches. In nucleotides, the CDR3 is TGTGCCAGCAGTCCTCTTAGCGGGAGAGTTTTCTACGAGCAGTACTTC. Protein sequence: CASSPLSGRVFYEQYF.

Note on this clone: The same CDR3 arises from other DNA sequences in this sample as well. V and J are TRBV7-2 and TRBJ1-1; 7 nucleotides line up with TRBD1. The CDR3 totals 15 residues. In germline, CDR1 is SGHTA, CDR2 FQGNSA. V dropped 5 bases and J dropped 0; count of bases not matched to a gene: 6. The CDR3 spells CASSLGTAMNTEAFF. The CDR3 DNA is TGTGCCAGCAGCCTCGGGACAGCGATGAACACTGAAGCTTTCTTT.